This TCR beta chain was sequenced for a study of blood T cell repertoires in COVID-19. Looking at the study overall: Researchers got acute and convalescent COVID-19 samples from the United States, Italy and Spain.

This CDR3 has 15 residues. CDR1 is SGDLS, CDR2 YYNGEE, per germline. The V end lost 0 bases, the J end lost 0 bases, and 7 bases lay between the germline ends. Under the authors' procedure: Nucleated cell counts were estimated from reference gene primer amplification. Produced via immunoSEQ multiplex PCR; TCRdb's table is partial and in-frame only. V and J calls plus clone size are reproduced from that table; the DNA served to infer D and trimming. The sample gives some 200,000 clones, roughly 84% of which show up once; 2.9% is in the top ten. The sample comprised peripheral blood. This sequence originates from a man between 45 and 60 years old who had recovered from COVID-19. V is TRBV9 and J is TRBJ2-1, with D unresolved. The CDR3 sequence is CASSVGLVSYNEQFF. The CDR3 nucleotides are TGTGCCAGCAGCGTAGGGCTAGTCTCCTACAATGAGCAGTTCTTC.